The next 29 T cell receptor beta chains were all read from a single sample in a study of blood T cell repertoires in COVID-19. Produced via immunoSEQ multiplex PCR; TCRdb's table is partial and in-frame only. The sample records around 200,000 clones, roughly 89% being singletons. Specimen: PBMCs or T cells enriched from blood (not recorded which). The receptors stem from a woman aged 40 to 50 with acute COVID-19.

The chain uses TRBV5-4 and TRBJ2-7, with 9 bases matching TRBD1. After removal of 3 bases from V and 2 bases from J, the junction contained 6 bases not matched to a gene. The CDR3 runs 15 residues. In germline, CDR1 is SGHNT, CDR2 YYREEE (reference sequence). The CDR3 protein is CASSSKDRGAYEQYF. In DNA, the CDR3 is TGTGCCAGCAGCTCCAAGGACAGGGGCGCCTACGAGCAGTACTTC.

The genes are TRBV5-1 and TRBJ1-1; D is undetermined. Trimming took 2 bases from V and 1 from J, leaving 18 bases between them. The CDR3 consists of 17 residues. The germline gives CDR1 SGHRS, CDR2 YFSETQ. The CDR3 loop is CASSFTLTISQNTEAFF. The CDR3 coding sequence is TGCGCCAGCAGCTTTACCCTCACTATCTCCCAGAACACTGAAGCTTTCTTT.

The genes are TRBV2 and TRBJ2-5, with TRBD2 identical over 10 bases. From germline, CDR1 is SNHLY and CDR2 FYNNEI. V lost 3 bases to trimming and J lost 5 bases; unmatched junction nucleotides: 6. CDR3 length: 15 amino acids. CDR3 in amino acids: CASSDSGGARETQYF. CDR3 DNA sequence: TGTGCCAGCAGTGACAGCGGGGGGGCCCGGGAGACCCAGTACTTC. The full variable domain, its missing parts supplied by reference TRBV2 and TRBJ2-5, is EPEVTQTPSHQVTQMGQEVILRCVPISNHLYFYWYRQILGQKVEFLVSFYNNEISEKSEIFDDQFSVERPDGSNFTLKIRSTKLEDSAMYFCASSDSGGARETQYFGPGTRLLVL.

The genes are TRBV5-4 and TRBJ1-2; D may be TRBD1 (5 bases). Trimming cost V 0 bases and J 3 bases, with 9 bases left between them. From germline, CDR1 is SGHNT and CDR2 YYREEE (reference sequence). CDR3 length: 14 amino acids. The CDR3 DNA is TGTGCCAGCAGCTTGGAGGGGCGCCACTATGGCTACACCTTC. This gives the protein CASSLEGRHYGYTF.

In this sample, this clone turned up once. The chain has TRBV5-1 and TRBJ1-1; a weak D match, TRBD1 (6 bases). Germline values: CDR1 SGHRS, CDR2 YFSETQ. V was trimmed by 3 bases and J by 2 bases, leaving 8 bases between them. The CDR3 contains 13 residues. The CDR3 here is CASSSGVNTEAFF. The CDR3 DNA follows: TGCGCCAGCAGCTCAGGGGTTAACACTGAAGCTTTCTTT.

The chain uses TRBV18 and TRBJ1-5; D is uncertain. CDR3 length: 13 amino acids. V lost 6 bases and J 5 bases, leaving 11 bases between the germline ends. Germline V gene data show CDR1 as KGHSH and CDR2 as LQKENI. CDR3 nucleotides: TGTGCCAGCTCCCTAAATGAGGATCAGCCCCAGCATTTT. Residues: CASSLNEDQPQHF.

The chain combines TRBV27 with TRBJ1-2; 10 nucleotides align to TRBD1. Germline assignment: CDR1 MNHEY and CDR2 SMNVEV (reference sequence). The CDR3 length is 16 residues. Losses at the gene ends were 7 bases for V and 4 bases for J; bases not matched to a gene: 12. The CDR3 nucleotides read TGTGCCAGCATCCACCAGACAGGGGGCGATGTCTATGGCTACACCTTC. It yields the protein CASIHQTGGDVYGYTF.

The chain is built from TRBV6-1 and TRBJ2-2; 12 bases are shared with TRBD2. CDR1 is MNHNS and CDR2 is SASEGT in the germline V gene. CDR3 size: 19 residues. The ends lost 2 bases at V and 0 bases at J; junction bases unmatched: 7. The CDR3 region is CASSELAASGGANTGELFF. DNA of the CDR3: TGTGCCAGCAGTGAACTCGCGGCTAGCGGGGGGGCGAACACCGGGGAGCTGTTTTTT.

A single count supports this clone. This rearrangement joins TRBV7-8 to TRBJ1-1, with a possible D match to TRBD1 (5 bases). The ends were cut back, 5 bases at V and 4 bases at J, with 14 bases in the middle. Germline assignment: CDR1 SGHVS and CDR2 FQNEAQ. The CDR3 has 14 amino acids. The CDR3 loop is CASSLGGTGTEAFF. CDR3 sequence (DNA): TGTGCCAGCAGCCTGGGGGGGACTGGCACTGAAGCTTTCTTT.

The chain joins TRBV27 to TRBJ2-7, with D perhaps TRBD2 (6 bases). The germline gives CDR1 MNHEY, CDR2 SMNVEV (reference sequence). Trimming removed 5 bases from V and 4 bases from J, with 18 bases in between. The CDR3 totals 15 residues. The chain's CDR3 is CASSPPGLRTYEQYF. The CDR3 DNA is TGTGCCAGCAGTCCACCGGGACTGAGAACGTACGAGCAGTACTTC.

The chain uses TRBV5-8 and TRBJ1-2; weak D call: TRBD1 (6 bases). V was pared by 2 bases and J by 3 bases, with 23 bases between. Per germline, CDR1 SGHTS and CDR2 YDEGEE. This CDR3 region has 18 residues. The CDR3 loop is CASSLNTGATGRHYGYTF. The DNA for the CDR3 is TGTGCCAGCAGCTTAAATACTGGCGCGACAGGCCGACACTATGGCTACACCTTC.

The CDR3, as DNA: TGTGCCAGCAGTGAAGTCCCGGGACAGGGACGTCGGGGCTCCTACGAGCAGTACGTC. It translates to CASSEVPGQGRRGSYEQYV. The chain links TRBV2 to TRBJ2-7; 9 nucleotides line up with TRBD1. CDR1 is SNHLY and CDR2 is FYNNEI in the germline V gene. The CDR3 sequence is 19 residues long. J lost 0 bases, V lost 1 base, and 13 bases had no gene match.

The chain carries TRBV11-2 and TRBJ2-5; no clear D. This CDR3 is built from 13 residues. Germline CDR1 is SGHAT and CDR2 is FQNNGV. V lost 7 bases and J 7 bases, leaving 16 bases between the germline ends. DNA of the CDR3: TGTGCCAGCACTCGAGCCGGGTCGGGGACCCAGTACTTC. This translates into CASTRAGSGTQYF.

This clone was detected only once. The chain has TRBV19 and TRBJ1-2, with TRBD1 matching 7 bases. The CDR3 runs to 16 residues. Germline lookup yields CDR1 LNHDA and CDR2 SQIVND (reference sequence). J lost 2 bases, V lost 7 bases, and 13 bases had no gene match. The CDR3 coding sequence is TGTGCCAGTAAGTCTGGTTGGGCGGACAGGAACTATGGCTACACCTTC. This gives the protein CASKSGWADRNYGYTF.

V and J are TRBV9 and TRBJ2-3, with a possible D match to TRBD2 (5 bases). The V gene's germline CDR1 is SGDLS and CDR2 YYNGEE. V was shortened by 0 bases and J by 0 bases, with 14 bases between the two germline ends. The length of the CDR3 is 17 residues. DNA of the CDR3: TGTGCCAGCAGCGTAGTCCCGGGGAGCGGAAGCACAGATACGCAGTATTTT. As protein: CASSVVPGSGSTDTQYF.

V and J are TRBV2 and TRBJ1-1; D is undetermined. Between the trimmed V and J ends, which lost 5 bases and 0 bases, there was a span of 7 bases. CDR1 is SNHLY and CDR2 is FYNNEI in the germline V gene. The CDR3 consists of 13 residues. CDR3 DNA sequence: TGTGCCAGCAGTCCACAACTGAACACTGAAGCTTTCTTT. Translated, it gives CASSPQLNTEAFF.

This clone has only one observation. The chain recombines TRBV12-3 or TRBV12-4 with TRBJ2-7; D call uncertain. Trimming removed 3 bases from V and 4 bases from J, with 7 bases in between. This CDR3 has 12 amino acids. The CDR3 DNA follows: TGTGCCAGCAGTTTGGCCGATTACGAGCAGTACTTC. Protein product: CASSLADYEQYF.

This clone was seen just once. The V and J genes are TRBV4-3 and TRBJ1-2; D remains ambiguous. Germline assignment: CDR1 LGHNA and CDR2 YSLEER. Trimming removed 0 bases at V and 8 bases at J, with 13 bases between. The CDR3 consists of 14 residues. In DNA form, the CDR3 reads TGCGCCAGCAGCCAAGAAGTTACGTCGGGGGGCTACACCTTC. Residues: CASSQEVTSGGYTF.

The CDR3 loop is CSGQLQGNYGYTF. The CDR3 coding sequence is TGCAGCGGACAATTACAGGGGAACTATGGCTACACCTTC. J is TRBJ1-2 and V is TRBV29-1; 7 nucleotides agree with TRBD1. The germline V gene encodes CDR1 SQVTM and CDR2 ANQGSEA. The CDR3 consists of 13 residues. The V and J ends lost 7 bases and 2 bases, in that order; junction bases with no gene match: 7.

The DNA for the CDR3 is TGTGCCAGCAGCTTAGCTTGGGGCAAGTATGAGCAGTTCTTC. It is translated as CASSLAWGKYEQFF. V and J are TRBV7-2 and TRBJ2-1, with D possibly being TRBD1 (5 bases). The CDR3 extends over 14 amino acids. Trimming removed 0 bases from V and 8 bases from J, with 11 bases in between. Germline assignment: CDR1 SGHTA and CDR2 FQGNSA. The full variable domain, rest sourced from reference TRBV7-2 and TRBJ2-1, is GAGVSQSPSNKVTEKGKDVELRCDPISGHTALYWYRQSLGQGLEFLIYFQGNSAPDKSGLPSDRFSAERTGGSVSTLTIQRTQQEDSAVYLCASSLAWGKYEQFFGPGTRLTVL.

In its sample, this clone was seen a few times. The CDR3 DNA is TGTGCCAGCAGCTTGGCGAGGGGACAGCGATACTATGGCTACACCTTC. Its protein is CASSLARGQRYYGYTF. V and J are TRBV5-6 and TRBJ1-2, with 7 nucleotides matching TRBD1. The CDR3 loop spans 16 amino acids. From germline, CDR1 is SGHDT and CDR2 YYEEEE. With V trimmed by 0 bases and J by 3 bases, 8 bases remained unmatched.

The rearrangement uses TRBV20-1 and TRBJ2-5; tentatively, D is TRBD1 (5 bases). CDR1 and CDR2 (germline): DFQATT, SNEGSKA (reference sequence). The CDR3 contains 14 residues. The V end lost 3 bases, the J end lost 4 bases, and 15 bases lay between the germline ends. CDR3 protein: CSASNRQLGETQYF. The CDR3 DNA is TGCAGTGCTAGTAACAGACAGCTTGGAGAGACCCAGTACTTC.

The J gene is TRBJ1-4, the V gene TRBV25-1; unclear D gene. The CDR3 is 13 residues long. The germline gives CDR1 MGHDK, CDR2 SYGVNS. Trimming shortened V by 7 bases and J by 4 bases, and 10 bases separated the two germline ends. The CDR3 DNA sequence: TGTGCCAGCAAAGACAACGTTAATGAAAAACTGTTTTTT. Its translation: CASKDNVNEKLFF. Using reference TRBV25-1 and TRBJ1-4 for the parts outside the CDR3, the full variable domain is EADIYQTPRYLVIGTGKKITLECSQTMGHDKMYWYQQDPGMELHLIHYSYGVNSTEKGDLSSESTVSRIRTEHFPLTLESARPSHTSQYLCASKDNVNEKLFFGSGTQLSVL.

This chain uses TRBV4-3 with TRBJ1-2; D remains unclear. V was clipped by 0 bases and J by 5 bases, with 13 bases between them. This CDR3 is 15 amino acids long. The germline CDR1 and CDR2 sequences are LGHNA and YSLEER. CDR3 sequence (DNA): TGCGCCAGCAGCCAAGAGCGGGGAAGAGAGTATGGCTACACCTTC. This codes for CASSQERGREYGYTF.

The table lists this clone with a few counts. V is TRBV20-1 and J is TRBJ1-1; D gene ambiguous. CDR3 length equals 9 residues. With 5 bases removed from V and 9 bases from J, the gap between germline ends came to 7 bases. Germline V CDR1 and CDR2: DFQATT, SNEGSKA (reference sequence). CDR3 DNA: TGCAGTGCTCACTTTCAAGCTTTCTTT. Its protein is CSAHFQAFF.

The chain recombines TRBV27 with TRBJ1-6, with 7 bases aligning to TRBD1. The length of the CDR3 is 16 residues. CDR1 MNHEY and CDR2 SMNVEV come from the germline V gene (reference sequence). With V trimmed by 3 bases and J by 10 bases, 12 bases remained unmatched. This CDR3 reads CASSFNRGLGDSPLHF. Written as DNA, the CDR3 is TGTGCCAGCAGTTTCAACAGGGGATTGGGAGACTCACCCCTCCACTTT.

This chain joins TRBV5-1 and TRBJ1-2; 8 bases match TRBD1. Germline assignment: CDR1 SGHRS and CDR2 YFSETQ. The junction had 14 bases not matched to a gene; V was cut back by 4 bases and J by 6 bases. This CDR3 has 16 amino acids. The CDR3 protein is CASSPRGTGNIHGYTF. The CDR3 DNA reads as TGCGCCAGCAGCCCACGCGGGACAGGTAATATCCATGGCTACACCTTC. The variable domain in full, with the rest retrieved from reference TRBV5-1 and TRBJ1-2, is KAGVTQTPRYLIKTRGQQVTLSCSPISGHRSVSWYQQTPGQGLQFLFEYFSETQRNKGNFPGRFSGRQFSNSRSEMNVSTLELGDSALYLCASSPRGTGNIHGYTFGSGTRLTVV.

The V and J genes are TRBV7-3 and TRBJ1-2; the D is unclear. The germline gives CDR1 SGHTA, CDR2 FQGTGA. Between the trimmed V and J ends, which lost 4 bases and 6 bases, there was a span of 21 bases. CDR3 length: 16 amino acids. CDR3 DNA: TGTGCCAGCAGCTGCCAGAAAGAGAGGGTAGGCGATGGCTACACCTTC. It yields the protein CASSCQKERVGDGYTF.

This rearrangement joins TRBV2 to TRBJ1-3; D remains unclear. The germline V gene has CDR1 SNHLY and CDR2 FYNNEI. V was pared by 7 bases and J by 0 bases, with 7 bases between. The CDR3 totals 13 residues. The DNA of the CDR3 is TGTGCCAGCACCGCTACCTCTGGAAACACCATATATTTT. It is translated as CASTATSGNTIYF.